The 26 T cell receptor beta chains given below trace back to one sample, sequenced in a study of cytomegalovirus exposure and HLA in healthy donors. Amplification used 60 Vbeta primers and 13 Jbeta primers. The repertoire was sequenced with immunoSEQ multiplex PCR; TCRdb's copy has only in-frame clones and lacks some. The table lists some 55,000 clones. The material sequenced was PBMCs. All receptors derive from a woman aged 40 to 50 in good health and CMV-seronegative.

The chain combines TRBV2 with TRBJ2-5; the D gene is possibly TRBD1 (6 bases). Trimming left V 6 bases short and J 7 bases short, with 15 bases between. Germline V CDR1 and CDR2: SNHLY, FYNNEI. The CDR3 runs to 13 residues. In DNA, the CDR3 is TGTGCCAGCAGCCGGACAGAACCCGGGACCCAGTACTTC. Translated, it gives CASSRTEPGTQYF.

The chain employs TRBV6-5 and TRBJ2-3; the D gene is possibly TRBD2 (6 bases). Trimming took 2 bases from V and 5 from J, leaving 11 bases between them. The CDR3 totals 14 residues. Germline CDR1 is MNHEY and CDR2 is SVGAGI. CDR3 protein: CASSYGTAQDTQYF. CDR3 in DNA: TGTGCCAGCAGTTACGGGACTGCCCAAGATACGCAGTATTTT.

The chain employs TRBV18 and TRBJ2-7, with D unclear. Deletions cut 3 bases from V and 2 bases from J, with 5 bases between. The V gene's germline CDR1 is KGHSH and CDR2 LQKENI. The CDR3 is made up of 12 amino acids. CDR3 sequence: CASSPQTYEQYF. DNA of the CDR3: TGTGCCAGCTCACCGCAGACCTACGAGCAGTACTTC.

J is TRBJ2-7 and V is TRBV19, with 14 bases fitting TRBD2. The ends lost 6 bases at V and 2 bases at J; junction bases unmatched: 3. The CDR3 is 15 amino acids. The germline CDR1 and CDR2 sequences are LNHDA and SQIVND (reference sequence). This CDR3 reads CASRPGLAGAYEQYF. CDR3 nucleotides: TGTGCCAGTAGACCGGGACTAGCGGGAGCCTACGAGCAGTACTTC.

The chain links TRBV19 to TRBJ1-3; the D gene is possibly TRBD1 (5 bases). The ends were cut back, 8 bases at V and 7 bases at J, with 15 bases in the middle. This CDR3 comprises 13 residues. CDR1 LNHDA and CDR2 SQIVND come from the germline V gene (reference sequence). CDR3 coding DNA: TGTGCCAGTGATGACAGAGCCAGGAACACCATATATTTT. This codes for CASDDRARNTIYF.

The V call is TRBV5-1, the J call TRBJ2-7; TRBD1 agrees at 8 bases. This CDR3 has 15 residues. CDR1 and CDR2 from the germline V gene are SGHRS and YFSETQ. The trim removed 0 bases at V and 0 bases at J, leaving 2 bases unmatched. Here the CDR3 DNA reads TGCGCCAGCAGCTTGGGACAGGGGCTCTCCTACGAGCAGTACTTC. It yields the protein CASSLGQGLSYEQYF.

Details on this clone: A read error may produce the germline difference seen at one junction end. This chain uses TRBV7-9 with TRBJ2-3; 12 nucleotides align to TRBD2. This CDR3 region has 16 residues. The germline V gene encodes CDR1 SEHNR and CDR2 FQNEAQ (reference sequence). DNA of the CDR3: TGTGCCAGCAGCTACACTAGCGGGGGGTACCCAGATAAGCAGTATTTT. This translates into CASSYTSGGYPDKQYF.

The chain employs TRBV18 and TRBJ2-1, with TRBD2 as a possible D gene (7 bases). The CDR3 is 14 amino acids. Trimming took 3 bases from V and 5 from J, leaving 11 bases between them. CDR1 is KGHSH, CDR2 LQKENI, per germline. The CDR3, as DNA: TGTGCCAGCTCACCCAGGGAGGGGGACAATGAGCAGTTCTTC. Protein sequence: CASSPREGDNEQFF.

The CDR3 DNA reads TGTGCCAGCAGTTATGCTAGCGGAACCGGGGAGCTGTTTTTT. Translating gives CASSYASGTGELFF. The chain has TRBV6-5 and TRBJ2-2; 7 nucleotides align to TRBD2. The CDR3 runs to 14 residues. Looked up from germline, CDR1 is MNHEY and CDR2 is SVGAGI. J was trimmed by 5 bases and V by 3 bases; bases with no gene match: 3.

This chain links TRBV5-4 with TRBJ2-1, with D possibly TRBD2 on 6 matching bases. Per the germline V gene, CDR1 is SGHNT and CDR2 is YYREEE (reference sequence). The CDR3 runs 16 residues. V lost 0 bases and J 3 bases, leaving 13 bases between the germline ends. CDR3 DNA sequence: TGTGCCAGCAGCTTGGAGGCGGGACGGTACTACAATGAGCAGTTCTTC. It codes for CASSLEAGRYYNEQFF. The full variable domain, its missing parts supplied by reference TRBV5-4 and TRBJ2-1, is ETGVTQSPTHLIKTRGQQVTLRCSSQSGHNTVSWYQQALGQGPQFIFQYYREEENGRGNFPPRFSGLQFPNYSSELNVNALELDDSALYLCASSLEAGRYYNEQFFGPGTRLTVL.

The genes are TRBV18 and TRBJ1-4; 7 bases are a match to TRBD1. CDR1 KGHSH and CDR2 LQKENI come from the germline V gene. V was clipped by 5 bases and J by 2 bases; unmatched bases: 8. The CDR3 consists of 16 residues. CDR3 bases: TGTGCCAGCTCAGCTTTTACAGGGGATACTAATGAAAAACTGTTTTTT. Its protein is CASSAFTGDTNEKLFF.

The chain recombines TRBV15 with TRBJ2-7; TRBD2 matches 9 bases. The CDR3 length is 16 residues. V shed 0 bases, J shed 6 bases, and the junction held 9 bases outside the gene matches. CDR1 and CDR2 from the germline V gene are LNHNV and YYDKDF (reference sequence). The CDR3 is CATSRDQAGGRGEQYF. The CDR3 DNA is TGTGCCACCAGCAGAGACCAGGCGGGAGGGCGGGGCGAGCAGTACTTC. The full variable domain, with the rest looked up from reference TRBV15 and TRBJ2-7, is DAMVIQNPRYQVTQFGKPVTLSCSQTLNHNVMYWYQQKSSQAPKLLFHYYDKDFNNEADTPDNFQSRRPNTSFCFLDIRSPGLGDTAMYLCATSRDQAGGRGEQYFGPGTRLTVT.

The J gene is TRBJ1-2, the V gene TRBV4-3; D might be TRBD1 (6 bases). V gave up 3 bases and J gave up 8 bases, with 19 bases separating them. The CDR3 is 15 residues long. Germline-derived CDR1 and CDR2 are LGHNA and YSLEER. CDR3 sequence reads: CASSQATTGRGGYTF. DNA for the CDR3: TGCGCCAGCAGCCAGGCCACAACAGGGAGAGGAGGCTACACCTTC.

Here the CDR3 reads CASSQALAGAYEQYF. The CDR3 DNA follows: TGCGCCAGCAGCCAAGCCCTAGCGGGAGCCTACGAGCAGTACTTC. V is TRBV4-1 and J is TRBJ2-7; TRBD2 matches 10 bases. Looked up from germline, CDR1 is MGHRA and CDR2 is YSYEKL. J lost 2 bases, V lost 1 base, and 2 bases had no gene match. This CDR3 spans 15 amino acids.

This chain connects TRBV28 to TRBJ1-6, with 8 positions matching TRBD1. After removal of 1 base from V and 14 bases from J, the junction contained 16 bases not matched to a gene. CDR3 length: 17 residues. Germline loops: CDR1 MDHEN, CDR2 SYDVKM. CDR3 amino acids: CASSLFGLGGTGHALHF. CDR3 DNA: TGTGCCAGCAGTTTATTTGGTTTGGGGGGGACAGGCCATGCCCTCCACTTT.

This chain connects TRBV6-1 to TRBJ1-3, with 7 bases fitting TRBD1. V lost 4 bases to trimming and J lost 2 bases; unmatched junction nucleotides: 8. The CDR3 has 16 residues. Germline CDR1 and CDR2: MNHNS and SASEGT. CDR3 in amino acids: CASSAAYRGTGNTIYF. In DNA, the CDR3 is TGTGCCAGCAGTGCAGCTTACAGGGGCACTGGAAACACCATATATTTT.

This rearrangement joins TRBV30 to TRBJ1-1; D perhaps matches TRBD1 (6 bases). V lost 2 bases and J 4 bases, leaving 14 bases between the germline ends. Per germline, CDR1 GTSNPN and CDR2 SVGIG (reference sequence). The CDR3 totals 14 residues. CDR3 sequence (DNA): TGTGCCTGGAGTAAGGACAGTTTGGGCACTGAAGCTTTCTTT. It translates to CAWSKDSLGTEAFF.

The V and J genes are TRBV19 and TRBJ1-4; 10 bases agree with TRBD1. Germline CDR1 is LNHDA and CDR2 is SQIVND (reference sequence). The CDR3 spans 14 residues. Germline trimming cut 8 bases from V and 7 bases from J; bases unmatched to any gene: 7. The CDR3: CASFRQGAGEKLFF. The DNA for the CDR3 is TGTGCCAGTTTCCGACAGGGGGCCGGTGAAAAACTGTTTTTT.

The genes are TRBV7-9 and TRBJ2-7; TRBD1 matches at 8 bases. This CDR3 spans 13 amino acids. The germline V gene has CDR1 SEHNR and CDR2 FQNEAQ (reference sequence). Germline trimming cut 1 base from V and 7 bases from J; bases unmatched to any gene: 3. The chain's CDR3 is CASSLGTGGEQYF. The CDR3 DNA reads as TGTGCCAGCAGCTTAGGTACAGGGGGAGAGCAGTACTTC.

The chain carries TRBV5-1 and TRBJ1-3; D call uncertain. The CDR3 runs 16 residues. Germline CDR1 and CDR2: SGHRS and YFSETQ. The V end was cut by 2 bases, the J end by 0 bases, with 12 bases between. The CDR3 is CASSFDQTGSGNTIYF. The CDR3 nucleotides read TGCGCCAGCAGCTTCGATCAGACGGGCTCTGGAAACACCATATATTTT.

As regards this clone: A read error may produce the germline difference seen at one junction end. The chain employs TRBV4-2 and TRBJ1-3, with D unresolved. In germline, CDR1 is LGHNA, CDR2 YNFKEQ. There are 16 residues in the CDR3. CDR3 nucleotide sequence: TGTGCCAGCAGCCAAGATCCTGACTACTCTGGAAACAACATATATTTT. Its protein is CASSQDPDYSGNNIYF.

This chain links TRBV28 with TRBJ2-7, with unresolved D. V was trimmed by 10 bases and J by 4 bases, leaving 11 bases between them. Germline CDR1 MDHEN, CDR2 SYDVKM. The CDR3 totals 11 residues. Here the CDR3 reads CATQQQYEQYF. The CDR3 region has the DNA TGTGCCACCCAACAGCAGTACGAGCAGTACTTC.

The chain uses TRBV7-2 and TRBJ1-5; TRBD1 might be the D (6 bases). Looked up from germline, CDR1 is SGHTA and CDR2 is FQGNSA. The CDR3 runs 15 residues. Trimming cost V 6 bases and J 7 bases, with 19 bases left between them. The CDR3 nucleotides are TGTGCCAGCAGTCGTACTACAGGGTTTTACCAGCCCCAGCATTTT. Amino acids: CASSRTTGFYQPQHF.

This chain connects TRBV4-1 to TRBJ2-5; 11 bases match TRBD2. With V trimmed by 1 base and J by 2 bases, 6 bases remained unmatched. The germline V gene has CDR1 MGHRA and CDR2 YSYEKL. The CDR3 spans 17 residues. The CDR3 DNA sequence: TGCGCCAGCAGCCAAGCGTTTAGGACTAGCGGGCAAGAGACCCAGTACTTC. Translation gives CASSQAFRTSGQETQYF.

The V gene is TRBV19, the J gene TRBJ1-2; 8 positions match TRBD1. CDR3 length: 14 amino acids. Trimming removed 5 bases from V and 2 bases from J; junction bases left unmatched: 4. Per the germline V gene, CDR1 is LNHDA and CDR2 is SQIVND (reference sequence). Here the CDR3 reads CASSPTGANYGYTF. Here the CDR3 DNA reads TGTGCCAGTAGTCCGACAGGGGCCAACTATGGCTACACCTTC.

The rearrangement joins TRBV5-1 to TRBJ1-6; 11 nucleotides line up with TRBD1. Germline CDR1 and CDR2: SGHRS and YFSETQ. There are 15 residues in the CDR3. V lost 6 bases and J lost 6; bases outside the gene matches: 5. In DNA form, the CDR3 reads TGCGCCAGCACCAGGGACAGGGGGAGTAATTCACCCCTCCACTTT. Translated: CASTRDRGSNSPLHF.